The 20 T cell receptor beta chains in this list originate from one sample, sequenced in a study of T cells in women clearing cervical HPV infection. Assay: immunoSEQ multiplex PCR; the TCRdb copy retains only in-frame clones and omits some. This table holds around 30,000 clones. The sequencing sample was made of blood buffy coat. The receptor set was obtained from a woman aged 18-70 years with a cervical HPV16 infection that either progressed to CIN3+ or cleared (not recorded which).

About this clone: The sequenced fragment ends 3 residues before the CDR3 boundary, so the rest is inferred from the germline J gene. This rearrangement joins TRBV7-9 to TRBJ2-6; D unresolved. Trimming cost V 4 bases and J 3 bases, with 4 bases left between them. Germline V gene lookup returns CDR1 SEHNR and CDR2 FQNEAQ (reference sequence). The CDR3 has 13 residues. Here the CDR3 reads CASSSGGANVLTF. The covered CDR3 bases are TGTGCCAGCAGCTCGGGTGGGGCCAACGTC.

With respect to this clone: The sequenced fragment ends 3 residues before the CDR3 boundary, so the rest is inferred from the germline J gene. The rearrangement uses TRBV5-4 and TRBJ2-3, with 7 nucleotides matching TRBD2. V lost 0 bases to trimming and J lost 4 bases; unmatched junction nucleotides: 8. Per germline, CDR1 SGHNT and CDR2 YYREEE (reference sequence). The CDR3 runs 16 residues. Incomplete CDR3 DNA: TGTGCCAGCAGCTTGGAACTAGCGACAGTCGCAGATACG. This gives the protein CASSLELATVADT. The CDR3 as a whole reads CASSLELATVADTQYF.

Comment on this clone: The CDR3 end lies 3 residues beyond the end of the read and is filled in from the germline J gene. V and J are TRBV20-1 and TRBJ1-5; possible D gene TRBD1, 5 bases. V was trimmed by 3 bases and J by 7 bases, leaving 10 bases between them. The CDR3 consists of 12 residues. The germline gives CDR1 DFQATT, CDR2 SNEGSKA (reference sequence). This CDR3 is CSASKGNQPQHF. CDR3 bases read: TGCAGTGCTAGCAAGGGGAACCAGCCC.

The covered CDR3 bases are TGTGCCAGCAGCTTCCCCAGACAGGAG. Residues: CASSFPRQE. The whole CDR3 sequence is CASSFPRQELFF. The chain employs TRBV5-4 and TRBJ2-2; the D is unclear. The read is 3 residues too short to cover the CDR3 end, so that end is filled in from the germline J gene. V dropped 2 bases and J dropped 10 bases, with 9 bases sitting between them. Germline CDR1 SGHNT, CDR2 YYREEE (reference sequence). CDR3 length equals 12 residues. Full variable domain (outside the CDR3, taken from reference TRBV5-4 and TRBJ2-2): ETGVTQSPTHLIKTRGQQVTLRCSSQSGHNTVSWYQQALGQGPQFIFQYYREEENGRGNFPPRFSGLQFPNYSSELNVNALELDDSALYLCASSFPRQELFFGEGSRLTVL.

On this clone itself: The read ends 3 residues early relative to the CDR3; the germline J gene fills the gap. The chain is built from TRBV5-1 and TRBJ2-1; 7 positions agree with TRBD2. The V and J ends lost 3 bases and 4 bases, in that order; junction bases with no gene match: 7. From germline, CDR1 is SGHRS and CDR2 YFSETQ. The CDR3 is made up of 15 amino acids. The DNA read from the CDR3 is TGCGCCAGCAGCTATACCGGGACTACGTACAATGAG. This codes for CASSYTGTTYNE. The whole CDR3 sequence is CASSYTGTTYNEQFF.

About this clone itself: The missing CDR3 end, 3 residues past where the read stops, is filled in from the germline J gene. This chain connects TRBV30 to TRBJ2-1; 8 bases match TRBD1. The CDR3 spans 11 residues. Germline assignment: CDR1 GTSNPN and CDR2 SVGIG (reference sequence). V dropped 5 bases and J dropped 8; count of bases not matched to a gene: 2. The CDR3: CAWGQGDEQFF. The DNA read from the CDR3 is TGTGCCTGGGGACAGGGTGATGAG.

The DNA read from the CDR3 is TGTGCCAGCAGCCCAGGGATCAACACTGAA. Amino acids: CASSPGINTE. The entire CDR3 reads CASSPGINTEAFF. The chain carries TRBV7-3 and TRBJ1-1; tentatively, D is TRBD1 (5 bases). The read falls 3 residues short of the CDR3 end, and the missing part is taken from the germline J gene. The CDR3 spans 13 residues. V was cut by 5 bases and J by 2 bases, with 9 bases left in between. CDR1 is SGHTA and CDR2 is FQGTGA in the germline V gene.

The part of the CDR3 DNA that was read is TGCAGTGCTAGATCCTTGACCGGGACTCCCCCGGGAGATGAGGACACTGAA. Protein: CSARSLTGTPPGDEDTE. The entire CDR3 protein reads CSARSLTGTPPGDEDTEAFF. The chain has TRBV20-1 and TRBJ1-1; D is perhaps TRBD1 (5 bases). The CDR3 is cut off 3 residues early in the read; its end comes from the germline J gene. Germline V gene data show CDR1 as DFQATT and CDR2 as SNEGSKA (reference sequence). V lost 2 bases and J 3 bases, leaving 31 bases between the germline ends. This CDR3 contains 20 residues.

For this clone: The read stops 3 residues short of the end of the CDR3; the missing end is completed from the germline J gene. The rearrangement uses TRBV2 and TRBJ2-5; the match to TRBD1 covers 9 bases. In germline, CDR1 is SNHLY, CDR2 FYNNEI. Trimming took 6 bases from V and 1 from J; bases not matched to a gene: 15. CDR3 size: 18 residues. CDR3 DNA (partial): TGTGCCAGCAGACACCACCCTCGGGACAGGGTATTCCAAGAGACC. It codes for CASRHHPRDRVFQET. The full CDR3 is CASRHHPRDRVFQETQYF. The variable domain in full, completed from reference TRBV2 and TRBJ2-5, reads EPEVTQTPSHQVTQMGQEVILRCVPISNHLYFYWYRQILGQKVEFLVSFYNNEISEKSEIFDDQFSVERPDGSNFTLKIRSTKLEDSAMYFCASRHHPRDRVFQETQYFGPGTRLLVL.

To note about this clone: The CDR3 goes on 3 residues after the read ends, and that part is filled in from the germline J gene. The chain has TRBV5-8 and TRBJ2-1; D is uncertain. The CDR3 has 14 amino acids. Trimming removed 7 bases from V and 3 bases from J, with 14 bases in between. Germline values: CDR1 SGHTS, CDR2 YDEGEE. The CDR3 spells CASFKGPNYNEQFF. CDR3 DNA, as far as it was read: TGTGCCAGCTTTAAGGGCCCGAACTACAATGAG.

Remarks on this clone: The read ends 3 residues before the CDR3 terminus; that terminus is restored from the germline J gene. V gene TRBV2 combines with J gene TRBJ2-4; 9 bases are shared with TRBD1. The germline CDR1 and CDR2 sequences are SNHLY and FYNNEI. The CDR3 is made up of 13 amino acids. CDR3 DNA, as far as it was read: TGTGCCAGCAGTGAAGGGACAGGGGCAATT. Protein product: CASSEGTGAI. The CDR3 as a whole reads CASSEGTGAIQYF.

The CDR3 sequence: CASSEGTGREKLFF. The sequenced CDR3 bases are TGTGCCAGCAGTGAAGGGACAGGGAGGGAAAAA. V usage is TRBV6-1 and J usage is TRBJ1-4; TRBD1 matches at 8 bases. The CDR3 is cut off 3 residues early in the read; its end comes from the germline J gene. J was trimmed by 8 bases and V by 1 base; bases with no gene match: 3. The CDR3 spans 14 residues. CDR1 MNHNS and CDR2 SASEGT come from the germline V gene.

CDR3 sequence reads: CASTPGGDWSSYEQYF. The DNA read from the CDR3 is TGCGCCAGCACCCCGGGTGGGGACTGGAGCTCCTACGAG. The rearrangement joins TRBV5-1 to TRBJ2-7; a possible D gene is TRBD2 (6 bases). The read ends 3 residues early relative to the CDR3; the germline J gene fills the gap. The CDR3 totals 16 residues. The germline V and J ends were trimmed by 6 bases and 0 bases, with 19 bases remaining between them. Germline-derived CDR1 and CDR2 are SGHRS and YFSETQ. Together with reference TRBV5-1 and TRBJ2-7, the CDR3 gives the full variable domain: KAGVTQTPRYLIKTRGQQVTLSCSPISGHRSVSWYQQTPGQGLQFLFEYFSETQRNKGNFPGRFSGRQFSNSRSEMNVSTLELGDSALYLCASTPGGDWSSYEQYFGPGTRLTVT.

The CDR3 DNA, read in part, is TGTGCCAGCAGTTACCCCACTAGGTACGCGGAG. Amino acid sequence: CASSYPTRYAE. The whole CDR3 sequence is CASSYPTRYAELFF. The chain couples TRBV6-7 to TRBJ2-2; a possible D gene is TRBD2 (5 bases). The missing CDR3 end, 3 residues past where the read stops, is filled in from the germline J gene. TRBV6-7 has ORF status, its function being uncertain. V was clipped by 2 bases and J by 10 bases, with 14 bases between them. The CDR3 covers 14 residues.

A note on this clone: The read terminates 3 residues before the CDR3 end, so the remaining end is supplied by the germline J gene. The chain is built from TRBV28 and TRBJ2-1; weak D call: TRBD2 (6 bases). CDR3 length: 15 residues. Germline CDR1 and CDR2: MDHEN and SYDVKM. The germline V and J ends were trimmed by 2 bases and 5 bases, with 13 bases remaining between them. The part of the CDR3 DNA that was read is TGTGCCAGCAGTTTAGATCTGGCGGGAAACAATGAG. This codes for CASSLDLAGNNE. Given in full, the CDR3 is CASSLDLAGNNEQFF.

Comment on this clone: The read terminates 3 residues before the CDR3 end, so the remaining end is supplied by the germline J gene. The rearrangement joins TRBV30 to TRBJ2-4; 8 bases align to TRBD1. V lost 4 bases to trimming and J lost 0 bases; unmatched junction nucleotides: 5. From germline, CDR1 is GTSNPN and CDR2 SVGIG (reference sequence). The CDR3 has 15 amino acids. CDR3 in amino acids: CAWNPGGAAKNIQYF. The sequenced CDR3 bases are TGTGCCTGGAACCCAGGGGGCGCAGCCAAAAACATT.

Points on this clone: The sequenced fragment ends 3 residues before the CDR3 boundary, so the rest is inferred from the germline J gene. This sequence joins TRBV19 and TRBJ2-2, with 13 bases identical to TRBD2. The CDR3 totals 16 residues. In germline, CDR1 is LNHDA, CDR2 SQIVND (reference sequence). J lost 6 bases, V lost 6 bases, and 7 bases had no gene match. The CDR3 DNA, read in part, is TGTGCCAGTAGGGGTTGGACTAGCGGGAGCCCCGGGGAG. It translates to CASRGWTSGSPGE. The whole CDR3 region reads CASRGWTSGSPGELFF.

CDR3 residues: CASSRQDSYEQYF. CDR3 DNA (partial): TGTGCCAGCTCAAGACAGGATTCCTACGAG. V is TRBV18 and J is TRBJ2-7; TRBD1 is a possible D gene (6 bases). The read falls 3 residues short of the CDR3 end, and the missing part is taken from the germline J gene. This CDR3 has 13 amino acids. Between the trimmed V and J ends, which lost 5 bases and 1 base, there was a span of 9 bases. The germline CDR1 and CDR2 sequences are KGHSH and LQKENI.

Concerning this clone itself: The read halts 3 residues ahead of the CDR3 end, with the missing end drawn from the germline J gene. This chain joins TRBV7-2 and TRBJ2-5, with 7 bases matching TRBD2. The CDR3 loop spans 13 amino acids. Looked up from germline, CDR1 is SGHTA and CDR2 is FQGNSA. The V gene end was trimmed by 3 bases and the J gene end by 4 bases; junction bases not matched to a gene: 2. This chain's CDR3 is CASSFGGRETQYF. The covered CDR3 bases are TGTGCCAGCAGCTTTGGCGGGAGAGAGACC.

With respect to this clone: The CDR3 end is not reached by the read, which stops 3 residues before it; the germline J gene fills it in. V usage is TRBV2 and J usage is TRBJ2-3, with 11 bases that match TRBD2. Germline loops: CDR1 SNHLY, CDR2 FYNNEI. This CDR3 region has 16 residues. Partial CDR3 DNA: TGTGCCAGCAGGGACATAGCGGGAGGGTACCAAGAGACG. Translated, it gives CASRDIAGGYQET. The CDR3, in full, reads CASRDIAGGYQETQYF.